Listed below are T cell receptor beta chains from one sample, sequenced in a study of cytomegalovirus exposure and HLA in healthy donors. Profiled with immunoSEQ multiplex PCR; TCRdb holds only in-frame clones, not every one. The sample yields 100,000 to 150,000 clones, about two thirds seen once. Material for sequencing was PBMCs. Receptors were obtained from a man younger than 40 in good health and CMV-seronegative. Both conserved end residues are part of each CDR3. Fields, in order: V gene, D gene, J gene, clone size, CDR3 protein, CDR3 DNA. D genes are given only for firm matches. Clone size is given for some rows only: seen once, a few or many times, or a class if the clone is expanded.

>TRBV11-1|TRBD1|TRBJ1-1|NA
CASSSGGTEAFF
TGTGCCAGCAGCTCAGGGGGCACTGAAGCTTTCTTT
>TRBV7-9|TRBD1|TRBJ1-4|NA
CASSRTGRINEKLFF
TGTGCCAGCAGCCGGACAGGCCGAATTAATGAAAAACTGTTTTTT
>TRBV23-1|TRBD1|TRBJ1-5|NA
CASSQYLGGQGPNQLQHF
TGCGCCAGCAGTCAATATCTCGGGGGACAGGGCCCGAATCAGCTCCAGCATTTT
>TRBV5-4|NA|TRBJ1-1|NA
CASSPNRESTEAFF
TGTGCCAGCAGCCCAAACAGGGAGAGCACTGAAGCTTTCTTT
>TRBV6-1|NA|TRBJ1-6|few
CASSAGTTGLRNSPLHF
TGTGCCAGCAGTGCCGGAACCACGGGACTAAGAAATTCACCCCTCCACTTT
>TRBV11-3|TRBD1|TRBJ2-3|few
CASSLGDRGQLDTQYF
TGTGCCAGCAGCTTGGGTGACAGGGGGCAGTTGGATACGCAGTATTTT
>TRBV11-2|NA|TRBJ2-3|NA
CASSLVSGGLNTQYF
TGTGCCAGCAGCTTAGTTTCGGGGGGCTTGAATACGCAGTATTTT
>TRBV7-9|TRBD2|TRBJ2-7|NA
CASSNPGLAGAYEQYF
TGTGCCAGCAGCAATCCGGGACTAGCGGGGGCCTACGAGCAGTACTTC
>TRBV27|NA|TRBJ1-6|NA
CASSFRSYNSPLHF
TGTGCCAGCAGTTTTCGGTCCTATAATTCACCCCTCCACTTT
>TRBV11-2|NA|TRBJ2-7|NA
CASSLEFQGSSYEQYF
TGTGCCAGCAGCTTAGAGTTCCAGGGCAGCTCCTACGAGCAGTACTTC
>TRBV30|TRBD1|TRBJ2-3|NA
CAWSRPDRAGTDTQYF
TGTGCCTGGAGTCGACCGGACAGGGCGGGCACAGATACGCAGTATTTT
>TRBV19|NA|TRBJ1-1|NA
CASSIQGRIEAFF
TGTGCCAGTAGTATTCAGGGCAGAATAGAAGCTTTCTTT
>TRBV15|TRBD2|TRBJ2-3|NA
CATSISGGSTDTQYF
TGTGCCACCAGCATTAGCGGGGGGTCCACAGATACGCAGTATTTT
>TRBV7-2|NA|TRBJ2-5|NA
CASSLRAEETQYF
TGTGCCAGCAGCTTACGCGCGGAAGAGACCCAGTACTTC
>TRBV28|NA|TRBJ1-1|NA
CASSLSAGRKGTEAFF
TGTGCCAGCAGTTTATCTGCGGGACGCAAGGGCACTGAAGCTTTCTTT
>TRBV11-2|NA|TRBJ2-1|NA
CASSLGPQGGNEQFF
TGTGCCAGCAGCTTAGGCCCACAGGGGGGGAATGAGCAGTTCTTC
>TRBV2|NA|TRBJ2-1|NA
CASSEELARNEQFF
TGTGCCAGCAGTGAAGAGCTAGCGAGGAATGAGCAGTTCTTC
>TRBV9|TRBD2|TRBJ2-3|NA
CASSVTPYSGGGTDTQYF
TGTGCCAGCAGCGTAACCCCCTATAGCGGGGGGGGCACAGATACGCAGTATTTT
>TRBV6-6|NA|TRBJ2-1|once
CASKRQEGSDEQFF
TGTGCCAGCAAACGTCAGGAGGGGTCAGATGAGCAGTTCTTC
>TRBV6-1|NA|TRBJ1-2|NA
CASSEGGRDGYTF
TGTGCCAGCAGTGAGGGAGGGCGAGATGGCTACACCTTC
>TRBV19|TRBD2|TRBJ2-1|NA
CASSMVGPSGGLYNEQFF
TGTGCCAGTAGTATGGTCGGTCCTAGCGGGGGGCTCTACAATGAGCAGTTCTTC
>TRBV5-1|TRBD2|TRBJ2-3|NA
CASSLLATSGGKMQYF
TGCGCCAGCAGCTTACTTGCGACTAGCGGGGGGAAAATGCAGTATTTT
>TRBV30|TRBD1|TRBJ2-5|NA
CVWSVTGNGQYF
TGTGTCTGGAGCGTGACAGGGAACGGGCAGTACTTC
>TRBV27|NA|TRBJ2-7|NA
CASSLSGGRGYEQYF
TGTGCCAGCAGTTTATCCGGTGGCAGGGGATACGAGCAGTACTTC
>TRBV10-2|NA|TRBJ1-2|once
CASSVGGNYGYTF
TGCGCCAGCAGTGTGGGGGGAAACTATGGCTACACCTTC
>TRBV7-9|TRBD1|TRBJ1-2|NA
CASSYDDRVDGYTF
TGTGCCAGCAGCTATGACGACAGGGTCGATGGCTACACCTTC
>TRBV20-1|NA|TRBJ2-3|NA
CSAPSDTQYF
TGCAGTGCTCCATCAGATACGCAGTATTTT
>TRBV6-5|NA|TRBJ1-2|NA
CATEGADYGYTF
TGTGCCACCGAGGGCGCCGACTATGGCTACACCTTC